These 21 T cell receptor beta chains originate from one sample sequenced in a study of CD8 T cells in Susac syndrome. Random hexamers were used to reverse transcribe about 0.45 to 1 ug of RNA. TCRdb reprocessed the immunoSEQ multiplex PCR reads with MiXCR, giving one entry per CDR3 protein. The sample has about 280,000 distinct CDR3 sequences, about 85% seen once. Sequencing used CD8+ T cells from PBMCs. The receptors come from a human donor with multiple sclerosis.

This chain connects TRBV27 to TRBJ2-7; 13 nucleotides agree with TRBD2. The junction had 8 bases not matched to a gene; V was cut back by 4 bases and J by 5 bases. Germline V gene data show CDR1 as MNHEY and CDR2 as SMNVEV (reference sequence). CDR3 length: 16 amino acids. CDR3 coding DNA: TGTGCCAGCAGTTATATACTAGCGGGAGGGCCACACGAGCAGTACTTC. This translates into CASSYILAGGPHEQYF.

The chain joins TRBV7-9 to TRBJ2-7; 12 bases map to TRBD2. The germline CDR1 and CDR2 sequences are SEHNR and FQNEAQ (reference sequence). This CDR3 has 15 residues. With 5 bases clipped from V and 5 bases from J, the junction kept 7 bases outside the gene matches. The CDR3 coding sequence is TGTGCCAGCAGCAACCGGACTAGCGGGAAACACGAGCAGTACTTC. Protein sequence: CASSNRTSGKHEQYF.

The chain employs TRBV28 and TRBJ1-2, with 7 nucleotides matching TRBD1. CDR1 MDHEN and CDR2 SYDVKM come from the germline V gene. The CDR3 runs to 13 residues. J was trimmed by 4 bases and V by 5 bases; bases with no gene match: 4. This chain's CDR3 is CASSLGTVYGYTF. Here the CDR3 DNA reads TGTGCCAGCAGTCTCGGGACAGTCTATGGCTACACCTTC.

This clonotype was seen a single time. The chain links TRBV20-1 to TRBJ1-4, with 7 nucleotides matching TRBD1. Germline V gene sequence: CDR1 DFQATT, CDR2 SNEGSKA (reference sequence). The CDR3 covers 13 residues. The junction had 8 bases not matched to a gene; V was cut back by 8 bases and J by 5 bases. CDR3 protein: CSWVRGQNEKLFF. The CDR3 DNA reads TGCAGTTGGGTCCGGGGACAGAATGAAAAACTGTTTTTT.

The V call is TRBV27, the J call TRBJ2-3; TRBD1 agrees at 7 bases. Trimming at V came to 6 bases and at J to 4 bases, leaving 7 bases not matched to a gene. The CDR3 spans 14 residues. Germline CDR1 MNHEY, CDR2 SMNVEV (reference sequence). CDR3 in amino acids: CASSVRGRADTQYF. The CDR3 region has the DNA TGTGCCAGCAGCGTAAGGGGGCGCGCAGATACGCAGTATTTT.

This chain connects TRBV9 to TRBJ2-1; 7 bases align to TRBD2. This CDR3 spans 16 amino acids. V gave up 3 bases and J gave up 1 base; unmatched junction bases: 7. CDR1 is SGDLS and CDR2 is YYNGEE in the germline V gene. The CDR3 is CASSEGLSGSYNEQFF. In DNA, the CDR3 is TGTGCCAGCAGCGAGGGACTAAGCGGGTCCTACAATGAGCAGTTCTTC.

This chain links TRBV30 with TRBJ2-5; 7 bases are shared with TRBD1. V dropped 3 bases and J dropped 2; count of bases not matched to a gene: 3. The CDR3 extends over 13 amino acids. The V gene's germline CDR1 is GTSNPN and CDR2 SVGIG (reference sequence). The CDR3 loop reads CAWSRGWQETQYF. Here the CDR3 DNA reads TGTGCCTGGAGCAGGGGGTGGCAAGAGACCCAGTACTTC.

The chain joins TRBV6-6 to TRBJ1-1, with D uncertain. CDR1 and CDR2 (germline): MNHNY, SVGAGI (reference sequence). V was shortened by 3 bases and J by 1 base, with 6 bases between the two germline ends. The CDR3 consists of 13 residues. Here the CDR3 DNA reads TGTGCCAGCAGTTATGATGCGAACACTGAAGCTTTCTTT. It specifies CASSYDANTEAFF.

This chain uses TRBV10-3 with TRBJ1-2; unclear D gene. The V end lost 8 bases, the J end lost 3 bases, and 10 bases lay between the germline ends. This CDR3 is built from 12 residues. CDR1 ENHRY and CDR2 SYGVKD come from the germline V gene. In DNA form, the CDR3 reads TGTGCCATCTTACAGACGGACTATGGCTACACCTTC. Encoded protein: CAILQTDYGYTF.

This clonotype was counted only a few times. J is TRBJ2-7 and V is TRBV6-2 or TRBV6-3; TRBD2 might be the D (6 bases). CDR3 length: 13 residues. In germline, CDR1 is MNHEY, CDR2 SVGEGT. V shed 6 bases and J shed 0 bases, with 9 bases lying between them. The CDR3, as DNA: TGTGCCAGCAGCGGAGGGAACTCCTACGAGCAGTACTTC. It specifies CASSGGNSYEQYF.

The chain recombines TRBV7-6 with TRBJ2-5, with TRBD2 identical over 8 bases. CDR3 size: 15 residues. Germline-derived CDR1 and CDR2 are SGHVS and FNYEAQ. J lost 3 bases, V lost 6 bases, and 9 bases had no gene match. The CDR3 here is CASRQRHSGEETQYF. In DNA, the CDR3 is TGTGCCAGCAGACAACGGCATAGCGGGGAAGAGACCCAGTACTTC.

The V call is TRBV27, the J call TRBJ1-5; D may be TRBD1 (5 bases). The CDR3 is made up of 16 amino acids. CDR1 and CDR2 (germline): MNHEY, SMNVEV (reference sequence). Trimming shortened V by 5 bases and J by 2 bases, and 16 bases separated the two germline ends. CDR3 in DNA: TGTGCCAGCAGTCCCCTGACAGCGCCGGGCAATCAGCCCCAGCATTTT. Its translation: CASSPLTAPGNQPQHF.

This chain uses TRBV20-1 with TRBJ2-3; the match to TRBD2 covers 12 bases. V lost 1 base and J lost 4; bases outside the gene matches: 12. The CDR3 length is 18 residues. The germline CDR1 and CDR2 sequences are DFQATT and SNEGSKA (reference sequence). CDR3 region: CSARGPLAGGPISDTQYF. Written as DNA, the CDR3 is TGCAGTGCTAGAGGTCCCCTAGCGGGAGGGCCAATTTCAGATACGCAGTATTTT.

This chain links TRBV27 with TRBJ2-7, with 8 bases fitting TRBD2. In germline, CDR1 is MNHEY, CDR2 SMNVEV (reference sequence). Unmatched junction bases numbered 11, after V lost 2 bases and J lost 2 bases. There are 17 residues in the CDR3. This CDR3 reads CASSLAGGGILPYEQYF. The CDR3 coding sequence is TGTGCCAGCAGTTTAGCGGGAGGTGGGATTTTGCCCTACGAGCAGTACTTC.

There are a few counts of this clonotype. The chain has TRBV18 and TRBJ2-5, with a weak D call TRBD1 (5 bases). V lost 5 bases and J 5 bases, leaving 6 bases between the germline ends. The CDR3 sequence is 11 residues long. Germline CDR1 reads KGHSH; CDR2 reads LQKENI. This chain's CDR3 is CASSWGETQYF. The CDR3 coding sequence is TGTGCCAGCTCATGGGGCGAGACCCAGTACTTC. Supplemented by reference TRBV18 and TRBJ2-5, the full variable domain reads NAGVMQNPRHLVRRRGQEARLRCSPMKGHSHVYWYRQLPEEGLKFMVYLQKENIIDESGMPKERFSAEFPKEGPSILRIQQVVRGDSAAYFCASSWGETQYFGPGTRLLVL.

This clonotype was observed a single time. The chain carries TRBV11-2 and TRBJ2-1, with TRBD2 as a possible D gene (5 bases). In germline, CDR1 is SGHAT, CDR2 FQNNGV. Trimming cost V 3 bases and J 5 bases, with 8 bases left between them. The CDR3 is 13 residues long. The CDR3 nucleotides are TGTGCCAGCAGCTTGGACGGGAACAATGAGCAGTTCTTC. Encoded protein: CASSLDGNNEQFF.

This clonotype was found once. The chain couples TRBV7-6 to TRBJ2-1; tentatively, D is TRBD2 (6 bases). This CDR3 is built from 16 residues. V was cut by 1 base and J by 6 bases, with 16 bases left in between. Looked up from germline, CDR1 is SGHVS and CDR2 is FNYEAQ. For the CDR3, the DNA is TGTGCCAGCAGCTTAGAAGCTCTAGCGTCGGGCAATGAGCAGTTCTTC. This sequence encodes CASSLEALASGNEQFF.

The rearrangement joins TRBV29-1 to TRBJ2-1; D could derive from TRBD1 or TRBD2 (6 bases each). Between the trimmed V and J ends, which lost 4 bases and 9 bases, there was a span of 10 bases. The CDR3 is 11 amino acids. CDR1 and CDR2 (germline): SQVTM, ANQGSEA. CDR3 protein: CSVGGAGEQFF. The CDR3 nucleotides are TGCAGCGTTGGGGGGGCGGGTGAGCAGTTCTTC.

The chain employs TRBV6-1 and TRBJ2-1; 8 positions agree with TRBD2. The ends lost 6 bases at V and 4 bases at J; junction bases unmatched: 11. Germline CDR1 and CDR2: MNHNS and SASEGT. The CDR3 contains 16 residues. Here the CDR3 DNA reads TGTGCCAGCAGCCTACTGGTCGGGAGGGATTACAATGAGCAGTTCTTC. Protein product: CASSLLVGRDYNEQFF.

CDR3 sequence reads: CASREGGPHSNQPQHF. CDR3 in DNA: TGTGCCAGCAGAGAGGGGGGACCGCATAGCAATCAGCCCCAGCATTTT. The rearrangement uses TRBV14 and TRBJ1-5; weak D call: TRBD1 (6 bases). There are 16 residues in the CDR3. Germline V gives CDR1 SGHDN, CDR2 FVKESK. V was clipped by 6 bases and J by 0 bases, with 15 bases between them. Combining the CDR3 with reference TRBV14 and TRBJ1-5 gives the whole variable domain EAGVTQFPSHSVIEKGQTVTLRCDPISGHDNLYWYRRVMGKEIKFLLHFVKESKQDESGMPNNRFLAERTGGTYSTLKVQPAELEDSGVYFCASREGGPHSNQPQHFGDGTRLSIL.

The V and J genes are TRBV5-1 and TRBJ1-1; weak D call: TRBD1 (6 bases). Per the germline V gene, CDR1 is SGHRS and CDR2 is YFSETQ. This CDR3 region has 18 residues. The V gene lost 1 base and the J gene lost 1 base, with 20 bases spanning the gap. CDR3: CASSLSGQGRFRNTEAFF. CDR3 bases: TGCGCCAGCAGCTTGTCTGGGCAGGGGCGATTCAGGAACACTGAAGCTTTCTTT. Full variable domain (remainder filled in from reference TRBV5-1 and TRBJ1-1): KAGVTQTPRYLIKTRGQQVTLSCSPISGHRSVSWYQQTPGQGLQFLFEYFSETQRNKGNFPGRFSGRQFSNSRSEMNVSTLELGDSALYLCASSLSGQGRFRNTEAFFGQGTRLTVV.